A single sample is the source of the 23 T cell receptor beta chains below, sequenced in a study of cytomegalovirus exposure and HLA in healthy donors. Vbeta (60) and Jbeta (13) primers were used in the PCR. Sequenced by immunoSEQ multiplex PCR; TCRdb stores in-frame clones only, minus some. The sample shows about 220,000 clones, more than 60% of them seen only once. What was sequenced was PBMCs. These receptors all come from a woman aged 30 to 39 in good health and CMV-seronegative.

The rearrangement uses TRBV15 and TRBJ2-7; D not resolved. Trimming left V 3 bases short and J 6 bases short, with 9 bases between. Germline CDR1 is LNHNV and CDR2 is YYDKDF (reference sequence). This CDR3 has 12 residues. The CDR3 region has the DNA TGTGCCACCAGCAGTGTGAGTGGCGAGCAGTACTTC. This translates into CATSSVSGEQYF. Filled out from reference TRBV15 and TRBJ2-7, the complete variable domain reads DAMVIQNPRYQVTQFGKPVTLSCSQTLNHNVMYWYQQKSSQAPKLLFHYYDKDFNNEADTPDNFQSRRPNTSFCFLDIRSPGLGDTAMYLCATSSVSGEQYFGPGTRLTVT.

The chain carries TRBV28 and TRBJ2-1; D uncertain. The V gene's germline CDR1 is MDHEN and CDR2 SYDVKM. Trimming removed 8 bases at V and 8 bases at J, with 10 bases between. The CDR3 covers 11 residues. CDR3 residues: CASRSRYEQFF. The CDR3, as DNA: TGTGCCAGCCGGTCTAGATATGAGCAGTTCTTC.

This clone has only a few counts. The chain employs TRBV11-1 and TRBJ2-5, with D hard to call. From germline, CDR1 is SGHAT and CDR2 FQDESV (reference sequence). The V end was cut by 5 bases, the J end by 5 bases, with 15 bases between. This CDR3 contains 14 residues. The CDR3 DNA reads as TGTGCCAGCAGCACCGCGGCCATGAGGGAGACCCAGTACTTC. This encodes CASSTAAMRETQYF.

The gene calls are TRBV29-1 and TRBJ1-3; TRBD1 might be the D (5 bases). Germline loops: CDR1 SQVTM, CDR2 ANQGSEA. V was cut by 7 bases and J by 5 bases, with 12 bases left in between. The CDR3 is 12 residues long. The CDR3 nucleotides are TGCAGCGGCTTGGGGGGAAGAAACACCATATATTTT. It translates to CSGLGGRNTIYF.

The chain carries TRBV5-1 and TRBJ1-2, with unresolved D. Trimming took off 0 bases at V and 4 bases at J, with 13 bases between the two ends. From germline, CDR1 is SGHRS and CDR2 YFSETQ. The CDR3 loop spans 15 amino acids. The CDR3 nucleotides read TGCGCCAGCAGCTTGGCAGGCGACACACCCTATGGCTACACCTTC. It is translated as CASSLAGDTPYGYTF. The whole variable domain, filled in from reference TRBV5-1 and TRBJ1-2, reads KAGVTQTPRYLIKTRGQQVTLSCSPISGHRSVSWYQQTPGQGLQFLFEYFSETQRNKGNFPGRFSGRQFSNSRSEMNVSTLELGDSALYLCASSLAGDTPYGYTFGSGTRLTVV.

V and J are TRBV9 and TRBJ1-1; D remains unclear. CDR1 is SGDLS, CDR2 YYNGEE, per germline. The V end lost 2 bases, the J end lost 4 bases, and 9 bases lay between the germline ends. CDR3 length: 13 residues. DNA for the CDR3: TGTGCCAGCAGCGTCCTGCGGTCCACTGAAGCTTTCTTT. Amino acids: CASSVLRSTEAFF.

V gene TRBV30 combines with J gene TRBJ1-1; D uncertain. This CDR3 has 14 amino acids. V dropped 3 bases and J dropped 6 bases, with 17 bases sitting between them. The germline V gene has CDR1 GTSNPN and CDR2 SVGIG (reference sequence). Written as DNA, the CDR3 is TGTGCCTGGAGCGACCCCCCGGGTGTTGCTGAAGCTTTCTTT. This sequence encodes CAWSDPPGVAEAFF. The full variable domain, its missing parts supplied by reference TRBV30 and TRBJ1-1, is SQTIHQWPATLVQPVGSPLSLECTVEGTSNPNLYWYRQAAGRGLQLLFYSVGIGQISSEVPQNLSASRPQDRQFILSSKKLLLSDSGFYLCAWSDPPGVAEAFFGQGTRLTVV.

The rearrangement joins TRBV5-5 to TRBJ1-2; no definite D call. This CDR3 is built from 13 residues. V was clipped by 4 bases and J by 3 bases, with 10 bases between them. Germline CDR1 and CDR2: SGHKS and YYEKEE (reference sequence). The CDR3 bases are TGTGCCAGCAGCCCTTTGCGGGACTATGGCTACACCTTC. Translated, it gives CASSPLRDYGYTF.

The chain employs TRBV19 and TRBJ2-6; tentatively, D is TRBD1 (6 bases). V lost 6 bases to trimming and J lost 2 bases, with 20 bases between them. CDR1 LNHDA and CDR2 SQIVND come from the germline V gene (reference sequence). CDR3 length: 18 residues. The CDR3 loop reads CASSYTGTYVPGANVLTF. As DNA, the CDR3 is TGTGCCAGTAGCTATACCGGGACATACGTACCTGGGGCCAACGTCCTGACTTTC.

This clone was counted a single time. V usage is TRBV5-4 and J usage is TRBJ1-1; the D gene is possibly TRBD1 (6 bases). Germline values: CDR1 SGHNT, CDR2 YYREEE (reference sequence). V gave up 0 bases and J gave up 0 bases, with 9 bases separating them. The CDR3 consists of 15 residues. The CDR3 region is CASSLGQEMNTEAFF. The CDR3, as DNA: TGTGCCAGCAGCTTGGGACAGGAGATGAACACTGAAGCTTTCTTT.

The V and J genes are TRBV5-4 and TRBJ2-5, with a tentative D call TRBD1 (7 bases). V shed 4 bases and J shed 5 bases, with 12 bases lying between them. CDR1 is SGHNT, CDR2 YYREEE, per germline (reference sequence). The CDR3 covers 13 residues. In DNA form, the CDR3 reads TGTGCCAGCAGCGCAGGGGGGTATGAGACCCAGTACTTC. This translates into CASSAGGYETQYF.

As regards this clone: The identical CDR3 is also encoded by other nucleotide sequences in the sample. This chain uses TRBV5-1 with TRBJ2-3; D unclear. The ends were cut back, 0 bases at V and 2 bases at J, with 10 bases in the middle. The CDR3 runs to 15 residues. CDR1 and CDR2 from the germline V gene are SGHRS and YFSETQ. The CDR3 region has the DNA TGCGCCAGCAGCTTGGAACCTCAGGACACAGATACGCAGTATTTT. Protein product: CASSLEPQDTDTQYF.

The V and J genes are TRBV29-1 and TRBJ2-1; 9 bases line up with TRBD2. The CDR3 is 14 residues long. Germline CDR1 reads SQVTM; CDR2 reads ANQGSEA. V gave up 3 bases and J gave up 7 bases; unmatched junction bases: 7. The CDR3 sequence is CSVEGASGKNEQFF. The CDR3 coding sequence is TGCAGCGTTGAGGGGGCTAGCGGGAAGAATGAGCAGTTCTTC.

V gene TRBV6-6 combines with J gene TRBJ2-7; no definite D call. CDR1 and CDR2 (germline): MNHNY, SVGAGI (reference sequence). Trimming left V 0 bases short and J 4 bases short, with 7 bases between. The CDR3 runs 13 residues. This chain's CDR3 is CASSYSKRYEQYF. In DNA, the CDR3 is TGTGCCAGCAGTTACTCGAAGCGTTACGAGCAGTACTTC.

This clone came up once. This chain connects TRBV6-1 to TRBJ2-1; 7 bases match TRBD2. CDR3 length equals 13 residues. Germline trimming cut 2 bases from V and 7 bases from J; bases unmatched to any gene: 2. Germline CDR1 reads MNHNS; CDR2 reads SASEGT. CDR3 protein: CASSEMGGNEQFF. As DNA, the CDR3 is TGTGCCAGCAGTGAAATGGGGGGGAATGAGCAGTTCTTC.

This chain joins TRBV11-2 and TRBJ1-2, with D hard to call. V lost 0 bases, J lost 6 bases, and 8 bases lay in between. This CDR3 is built from 13 residues. In germline, CDR1 is SGHAT, CDR2 FQNNGV. The CDR3 is CASSLDRSDGYTF. In nucleotides, the CDR3 is TGTGCCAGCAGCTTAGACAGGTCTGATGGCTACACCTTC.

The chain uses TRBV9 and TRBJ2-1; TRBD2 matches at 7 bases. The V gene's germline CDR1 is SGDLS and CDR2 YYNGEE. This CDR3 spans 15 amino acids. The J segment lost 0 bases and the V segment lost 3 bases, leaving 3 bases of the junction unmatched. The CDR3 is CASSGGGTSYNEQFF. The DNA of the CDR3 is TGTGCCAGCAGCGGCGGGGGAACCTCCTACAATGAGCAGTTCTTC.

This rearrangement joins TRBV18 to TRBJ2-3, with 12 bases lining up with TRBD2. V trimming: 1 base; J trimming: 6 bases; junction bases outside the gene matches: 5. Germline-derived CDR1 and CDR2 are KGHSH and LQKENI. This CDR3 has 16 residues. The CDR3 bases are TGTGCCAGCTCACCACGTCTAGCGGGGGGGCCGGATACGCAGTATTTT. This translates into CASSPRLAGGPDTQYF.

This clone was found a few times. The chain employs TRBV5-1 and TRBJ2-5, with 7 bases aligning to TRBD1. Germline loops: CDR1 SGHRS, CDR2 YFSETQ. The CDR3 runs to 15 residues. V gave up 3 bases and J gave up 1 base; unmatched junction bases: 6. The CDR3 sequence: CASSSGTASQETQYF. CDR3 bases: TGCGCCAGCAGCTCCGGGACAGCTAGCCAAGAGACCCAGTACTTC.

The chain carries TRBV9 and TRBJ1-2; 12 bases align to TRBD1. The V gene end was trimmed by 5 bases and the J gene end by 9 bases; junction bases not matched to a gene: 8. Germline V gene lookup returns CDR1 SGDLS and CDR2 YYNGEE. CDR3 size: 14 residues. CDR3 bases: TGTGCCAGCAGTCACGGGGGGACAGGGGGCAGCTACACCTTC. Residues: CASSHGGTGGSYTF.

V gene TRBV9 combines with J gene TRBJ2-3, with no clear D. CDR3 length equals 14 residues. Germline V CDR1 and CDR2: SGDLS, YYNGEE. V was cut by 4 bases and J by 5 bases, with 14 bases left in between. The CDR3 DNA follows: TGTGCCAGCAGCCTCCGGCACTCAGGAGATACGCAGTATTTT. Residues: CASSLRHSGDTQYF. The full variable domain, rest sourced from reference TRBV9 and TRBJ2-3, is DSGVTQTPKHLITATGQRVTLRCSPRSGDLSVYWYQQSLDQGLQFLIQYYNGEERAKGNILERFSAQQFPDLHSELNLSSLELGDSALYFCASSLRHSGDTQYFGPGTRLTVL.

V usage is TRBV4-2 and J usage is TRBJ2-2, with D perhaps TRBD2 (6 bases). CDR1 LGHNA and CDR2 YNFKEQ come from the germline V gene. The CDR3 length is 20 residues. V shed 1 base and J shed 2 bases, with 23 bases lying between them. The CDR3 protein is CASSQAPYLLGLINTGELFF. In DNA form, the CDR3 reads TGTGCCAGCAGCCAAGCGCCTTACCTCCTGGGACTCATTAACACCGGGGAGCTGTTTTTT.

V usage is TRBV7-9 and J usage is TRBJ1-1; possible D gene TRBD1, 5 bases. V dropped 5 bases and J dropped 4 bases, with 17 bases sitting between them. Germline V gene data show CDR1 as SEHNR and CDR2 as FQNEAQ (reference sequence). This CDR3 spans 15 amino acids. CDR3 coding DNA: TGTGCCAGCAGCCAAGTGGGGGGAGGTAGCACTGAAGCTTTCTTT. This encodes CASSQVGGGSTEAFF.